A selection of T cell receptor beta chains follows, all from one sample in a study of T cells in Graves' hyperthyroidism and ophthalmopathy. TCRdb analysed the multiplex PCR reads with MiXCR anew, one entry per CDR3 protein. This table holds approximately 600,000 distinct CDR3 sequences, roughly 20% found once. The sample comprised blood. These receptors originate from a man aged 25 to 40 with Graves' ophthalmopathy. CDR3s include the opening cysteine and the closing phenylalanine or tryptophan. The order of the fields is clone size, D gene, V gene, J gene, CDR3 protein, CDR3 DNA. A D gene is named only where the DNA matches it firmly. Clone size is shown for a subset of rows, as once, few, many or a class of expanded clone.

clone_size: -; d_call: -; v_call: TRBV3-1; j_call: TRBJ1-3; cdr3_aa: CASSQRSTGNTIYF; cdr3_nt: TGTGCCAGCAGCCAGAGGTCAACTGGAAACACCATATATTTT
clone_size: many; d_call: -; v_call: TRBV6-1; j_call: TRBJ2-7; cdr3_aa: CASSSTLYEQYF; cdr3_nt: TGTGCCAGCAGCTCGACACTCTACGAGCAGTACTTC
clone_size: few; d_call: -; v_call: TRBV7-2; j_call: TRBJ2-2; cdr3_aa: CASSFVGTGRELFF; cdr3_nt: TGTGCCAGCAGCTTCGTTGGTACCGGGCGGGAGCTGTTTTTT
clone_size: many; d_call: TRBD1; v_call: TRBV28; j_call: TRBJ1-1; cdr3_aa: CASSLVTGGPKGEAFF; cdr3_nt: TGTGCCAGCAGTTTAGTAACAGGGGGACCGAAAGGTGAAGCTTTCTTT
clone_size: once; d_call: -; v_call: TRBV6-5; j_call: TRBJ1-6; cdr3_aa: CASSYQLRDSHNSPLHF; cdr3_nt: TGTGCCAGCAGTTACCAATTGCGGGATTCCCATAATTCACCCCTCCACTTT
clone_size: -; d_call: TRBD2; v_call: TRBV9; j_call: TRBJ2-3; cdr3_aa: CASSVDAGVFTDTQYF; cdr3_nt: TGTGCCAGCAGCGTAGATGCGGGAGTATTTACAGATACGCAGTATTTT
clone_size: -; d_call: -; v_call: TRBV28; j_call: TRBJ2-2; cdr3_aa: CASSLLYPGELFF; cdr3_nt: TGTGCCAGCAGTTTATTGTATCCTGGGGAGCTGTTTTTT
clone_size: few; d_call: TRBD1; v_call: TRBV3-1; j_call: TRBJ2-3; cdr3_aa: CASSQDAGPGGMSTDTQYF; cdr3_nt: TGTGCCAGCAGCCAAGATGCGGGGCCAGGGGGCATGAGCACAGATACGCAGTATTTT
clone_size: once; d_call: -; v_call: TRBV28; j_call: TRBJ1-5; cdr3_aa: CASTSLGMVSNQPQHF; cdr3_nt: TGTGCCAGCACCTCATTGGGGATGGTATCCAATCAGCCCCAGCATTTT
clone_size: few; d_call: -; v_call: TRBV12-3/TRBV12-4; j_call: TRBJ1-6; cdr3_aa: CASSPQGGSYNSPLHF; cdr3_nt: TGTGCCAGCAGTCCGCAGGGAGGCTCCTATAATTCACCCCTCCACTTT